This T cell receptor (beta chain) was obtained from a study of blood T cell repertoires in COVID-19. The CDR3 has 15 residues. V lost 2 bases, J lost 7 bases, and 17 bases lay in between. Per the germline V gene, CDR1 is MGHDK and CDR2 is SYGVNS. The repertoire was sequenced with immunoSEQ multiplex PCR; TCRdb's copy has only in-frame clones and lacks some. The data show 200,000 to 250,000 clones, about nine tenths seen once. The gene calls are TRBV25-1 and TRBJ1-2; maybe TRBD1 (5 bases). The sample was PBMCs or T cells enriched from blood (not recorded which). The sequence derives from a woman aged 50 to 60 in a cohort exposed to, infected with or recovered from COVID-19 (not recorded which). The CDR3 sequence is CASSEPLGTLTGYTF. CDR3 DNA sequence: TGTGCCAGCAGTGAACCTCTCGGGACTCTTACTGGCTACACCTTC.